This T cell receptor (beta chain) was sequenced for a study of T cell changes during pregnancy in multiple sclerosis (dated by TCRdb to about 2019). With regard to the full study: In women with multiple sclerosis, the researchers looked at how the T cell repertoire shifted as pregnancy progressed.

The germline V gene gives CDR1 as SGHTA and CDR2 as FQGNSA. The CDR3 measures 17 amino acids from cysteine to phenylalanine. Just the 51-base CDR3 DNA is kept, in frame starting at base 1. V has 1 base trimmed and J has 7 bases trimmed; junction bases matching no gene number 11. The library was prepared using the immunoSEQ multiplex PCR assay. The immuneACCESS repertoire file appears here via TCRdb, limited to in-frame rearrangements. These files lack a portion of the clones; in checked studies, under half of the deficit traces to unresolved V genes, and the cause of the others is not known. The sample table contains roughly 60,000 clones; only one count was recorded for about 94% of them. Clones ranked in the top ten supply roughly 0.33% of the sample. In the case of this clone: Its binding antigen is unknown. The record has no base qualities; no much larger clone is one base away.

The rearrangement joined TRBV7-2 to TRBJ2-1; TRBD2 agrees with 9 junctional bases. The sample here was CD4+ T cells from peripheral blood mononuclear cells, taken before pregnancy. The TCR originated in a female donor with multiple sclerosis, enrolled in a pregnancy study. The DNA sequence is TGTGCCAGCAGCTTAGTGCTAGCGGGACTCCCTGGGAATGAGCAGTTCTTC. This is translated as CASSLVLAGLPGNEQFF.